The 10 T cell receptor beta chains reported below all come from one sample, sequenced in a study of CD8 T cells in ankylosing spondylitis. TCRdb re-derived calls from the 5' RACE reads in MiXCR, one entry per CDR3 protein. Of 200,000 to 300,000 distinct CDR3 sequences in the sample, about 10% were seen once. Sequences were obtained from blood, either unsorted or a sorted T cell fraction (not recorded which). Receptors were obtained from a male donor with ankylosing spondylitis or in good health (not recorded which).

This clonotype has a count of ten or more. The V gene is TRBV5-1, the J gene TRBJ1-2; D remains ambiguous. Germline V lookup: CDR1 SGHRS, CDR2 YFSETQ. The CDR3 extends over 14 amino acids. The V end lost 4 bases, the J end lost 2 bases, and 12 bases lay between the germline ends. CDR3 bases: TGCGCCAGCAGCCCTGGACGGAGCAACTATGGCTACACCTTC. It yields the protein CASSPGRSNYGYTF.

This clonotype was observed many times. The DNA for the CDR3 is TGTGCCAGCAGCTCCCATTTGGGGGAGCCCCAGCATTTT. Protein product: CASSSHLGEPQHF. V gene TRBV7-9 combines with J gene TRBJ1-5, with a tentative D call TRBD1 (5 bases). V shed 4 bases and J shed 8 bases, with 12 bases lying between them. CDR3 length: 13 residues. Germline-derived CDR1 and CDR2 are SEHNR and FQNEAQ (reference sequence).

The CDR3 here is CASSGGGSNEQFF. Here the CDR3 DNA reads TGCGCCAGCAGTGGGGGTGGGAGTAATGAGCAGTTCTTC. V gene TRBV10-2 combines with J gene TRBJ2-1; tentative D call: TRBD2 (5 bases). V lost 4 bases, J lost 7 bases, and 11 bases lay in between. The CDR3 loop spans 13 amino acids. CDR1 WSHSY and CDR2 SAAADI come from the germline V gene.

This clonotype was seen only a few times. The chain has TRBV7-6 and TRBJ2-3, with D possibly being TRBD1 (6 bases). The CDR3 spans 14 residues. The V end was cut by 5 bases, the J end by 3 bases, with 12 bases between. In germline, CDR1 is SGHVS, CDR2 FNYEAQ. The CDR3 bases are TGTGCCAGCAGCCCCCGCAGGGGAACAGATACGCAGTATTTT. Protein: CASSPRRGTDTQYF. The complete variable domain, with remaining parts taken from reference TRBV7-6 and TRBJ2-3, reads GAGVSQSPRYKVTKRGQDVALRCDPISGHVSLYWYRQALGQGPEFLTYFNYEAQQDKSGLPNDRFSAERPEGSISTLTIQRTEQRDSAMYRCASSPRRGTDTQYFGPGTRLTVL.

This clonotype was counted a few times. The chain employs TRBV19 and TRBJ2-3, with 7 bases identical to TRBD2. V lost 9 bases, J lost 3 bases, and 9 bases stayed unmatched. The CDR3 extends over 14 amino acids. CDR1 is LNHDA, CDR2 SQIVND, per germline (reference sequence). The CDR3 bases are TGTGCCAGGGCCCCGACGGGGGGTACAGATACGCAGTATTTT. Translating it yields CARAPTGGTDTQYF.

The chain recombines TRBV6-5 with TRBJ2-7; a possible D gene is TRBD1 (5 bases). There are 15 residues in the CDR3. The V gene lost 5 bases and the J gene lost 5 bases, with 19 bases spanning the gap. Germline loops: CDR1 MNHEY, CDR2 SVGAGI. The CDR3 bases are TGTGCCAGCAGTAATCGACAGTCGGACCTCCACGAGCAGTACTTC. Residues: CASSNRQSDLHEQYF.

This clonotype showed up just a few times. The rearrangement joins TRBV12-3 or TRBV12-4 to TRBJ2-1, with D uncertain. V lost 1 base and J lost 2, with 9 bases in between. The CDR3 runs 15 residues. The CDR3 DNA reads TGTGCCAGCAGTTTAGAGGGTTATACCTACAATGAGCAGTTCTTC. This sequence encodes CASSLEGYTYNEQFF.

CDR3 sequence: CASSLAASGVLNEQFF. CDR3 coding DNA: TGTGCCAGCAGTTTAGCGGCTAGCGGGGTTCTAAATGAGCAGTTCTTC. V is TRBV12-3 or TRBV12-4 and J is TRBJ2-1; the match to TRBD2 covers 9 bases. The ends lost 0 bases at V and 7 bases at J; junction bases unmatched: 7. The CDR3 length is 16 residues.

Ten or more counts support this clonotype. The chain has TRBV5-5 and TRBJ2-5, with 7 bases that match TRBD2. V was pared by 4 bases and J by 1 base, with 10 bases of the junction left unmatched. The CDR3 length is 16 residues. CDR1 is SGHKS, CDR2 YYEKEE, per germline (reference sequence). The chain's CDR3 is CASSRGTASGQETQYF. Written as DNA, the CDR3 is TGTGCCAGCAGCCGGGGAACGGCTAGCGGCCAAGAGACCCAGTACTTC.

This clonotype was counted many times. V usage is TRBV27 and J usage is TRBJ1-6, with D perhaps matching TRBD1 (5 bases). This CDR3 has 17 residues. The V gene's germline CDR1 is MNHEY and CDR2 SMNVEV (reference sequence). Trimming stripped 2 bases from V and 7 bases from J, with 18 bases between. CDR3 protein: CASSLNAPGPPNSPLHF. The CDR3 DNA reads TGTGCCAGCAGTTTAAACGCTCCGGGACCTCCGAATTCACCCCTCCACTTT.